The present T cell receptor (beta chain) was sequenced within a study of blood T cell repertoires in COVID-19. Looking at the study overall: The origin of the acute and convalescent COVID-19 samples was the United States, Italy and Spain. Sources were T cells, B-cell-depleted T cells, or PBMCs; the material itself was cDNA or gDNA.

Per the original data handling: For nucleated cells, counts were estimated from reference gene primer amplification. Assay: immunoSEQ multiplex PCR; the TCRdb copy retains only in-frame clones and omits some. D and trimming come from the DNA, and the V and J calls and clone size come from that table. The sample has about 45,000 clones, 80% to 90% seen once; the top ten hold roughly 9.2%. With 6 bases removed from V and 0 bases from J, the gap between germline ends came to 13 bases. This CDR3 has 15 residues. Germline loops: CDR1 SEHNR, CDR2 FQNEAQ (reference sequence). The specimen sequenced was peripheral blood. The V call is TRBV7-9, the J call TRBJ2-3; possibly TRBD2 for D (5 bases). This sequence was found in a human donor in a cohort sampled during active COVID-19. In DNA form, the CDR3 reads TGTGCCAGCAGGCAGAGGGATACTAGCACAGATACGCAGTATTTT. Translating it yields CASRQRDTSTDTQYF.